Here is one T cell receptor (beta chain) with its context. No antigen is known for it. The data are from a study of T cells in Graves' hyperthyroidism and ophthalmopathy. Study results and caveats: Ophthalmopathy stood apart from stable hyperthyroidism in a 13 V-J model.

Trimming pared 11 bases from V and 10 bases from J, leaving 15 bases between. Per germline, CDR1 MDHEN and CDR2 SYDVKM. CDR3 length: 12 amino acids. RNA transcripts gave rise to amplified TCR beta CDR3 regions. The HTBI primer set served for first-round RT-PCR of the TCR CDR3. TCRdb processed the multiplex PCR reads anew with MiXCR; each CDR3 protein has one entry. The sample carries roughly 550,000 distinct CDR3 sequences, 15% to 20% recorded once. The sequence was collected from a woman aged 30 to 39 with Graves' ophthalmopathy. The chain has TRBV28 and TRBJ1-6; TRBD1 might be the D (6 bases). The sequenced sample consisted of blood. The CDR3 reads CAAQGRRSPLHF. CDR3 nucleotide sequence: TGTGCCGCACAGGGAAGGCGGTCACCCCTCCACTTT. Complete variable domain (other parts from reference TRBV28 and TRBJ1-6): DVKVTQSSRYLVKRTGEKVFLECVQDMDHENMFWYRQDPGLGLRLIYFSYDVKMKEKGDIPEGYSVSREKKERFSLILESASTNQTSMYLCAAQGRRSPLHFGNGTRLTVT.